In this sample, the clone carrying this T cell receptor (beta chain) turned up many times. The V and J ends lost 4 bases and 6 bases respectively, with 12 bases between them. CDR1 and CDR2 (germline): KGHSH, LQKENI. The CDR3 loop spans 13 amino acids. The data are from a study of human T cells and chemical hapten exposure. About the study: Sensitization was performed using 2% DPC on a 2 cm by 2 cm upper inner arm skin site.

TCRdb recomputed calls from the RACE reads with MiXCR, one row per CDR3 protein. The data contain about 140,000 distinct CDR3 sequences, around 11% of them seen just once; the ten biggest clones take up 1.3% to 1.5%. The time point denotes: patch test 2, 6 weeks after DPC sensitization. Documented treatment: therapeutic diphenylcyclopropenone sensitization with weekly scalp DPC. This sequence was found in a woman aged 50 to 60 with alopecia areata. Some clones in this sample may be carry-over from other donors' samples. This chain uses TRBV18 with TRBJ1-2; perhaps TRBD1 as D (6 bases). The starting material was whole blood, obtained in connection with sensitization to the hapten diphenylcyclopropenone (DPC). Here the CDR3 reads CASSLTGNDGYTF. Written as DNA, the CDR3 is TGTGCCAGCTCACTGACAGGCAATGATGGCTACACCTTC.